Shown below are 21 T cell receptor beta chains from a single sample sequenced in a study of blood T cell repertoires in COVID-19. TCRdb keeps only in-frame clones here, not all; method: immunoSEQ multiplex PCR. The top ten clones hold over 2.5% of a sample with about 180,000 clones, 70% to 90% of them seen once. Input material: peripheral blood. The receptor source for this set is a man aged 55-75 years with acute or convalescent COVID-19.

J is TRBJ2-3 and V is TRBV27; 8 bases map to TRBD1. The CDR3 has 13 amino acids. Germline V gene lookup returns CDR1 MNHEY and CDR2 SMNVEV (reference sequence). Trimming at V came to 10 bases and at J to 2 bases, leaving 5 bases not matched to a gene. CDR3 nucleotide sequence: TGTGCCACTGGCCAGGGGGCCACAGATACGCAGTATTTT. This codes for CATGQGATDTQYF.

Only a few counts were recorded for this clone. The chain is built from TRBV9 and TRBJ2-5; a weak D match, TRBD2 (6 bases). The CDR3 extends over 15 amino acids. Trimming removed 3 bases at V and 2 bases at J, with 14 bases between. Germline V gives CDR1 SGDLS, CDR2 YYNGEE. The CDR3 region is CASSGSGDSQETQYF. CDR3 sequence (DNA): TGTGCCAGCAGCGGTAGTGGGGACTCGCAAGAGACCCAGTACTTC.

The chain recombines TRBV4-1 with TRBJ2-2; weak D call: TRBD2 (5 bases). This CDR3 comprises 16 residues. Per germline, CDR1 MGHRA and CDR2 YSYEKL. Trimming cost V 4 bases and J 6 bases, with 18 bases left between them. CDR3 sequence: CASSRDPGKSSGELFF. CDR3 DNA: TGCGCCAGCAGCCGAGACCCGGGAAAAAGCTCCGGGGAGCTGTTTTTT.

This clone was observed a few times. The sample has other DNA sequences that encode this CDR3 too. CDR3 residues: CAISGTGSSYNEQFF. CDR3 DNA: TGTGCCATCAGCGGTACAGGGAGCTCCTACAATGAGCAGTTCTTC. This chain joins TRBV10-3 and TRBJ2-1; D is perhaps TRBD1 (6 bases). Germline-derived CDR1 and CDR2 are ENHRY and SYGVKD. The CDR3 runs 15 residues. The V end lost 6 bases, the J end lost 0 bases, and 12 bases lay between the germline ends.

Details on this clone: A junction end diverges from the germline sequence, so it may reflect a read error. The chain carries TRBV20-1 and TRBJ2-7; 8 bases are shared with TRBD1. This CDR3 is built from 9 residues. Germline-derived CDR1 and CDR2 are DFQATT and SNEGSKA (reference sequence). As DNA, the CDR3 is TGCAGTGCTAGGGACAGGGCGGACTTC. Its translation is CSARDRADF.

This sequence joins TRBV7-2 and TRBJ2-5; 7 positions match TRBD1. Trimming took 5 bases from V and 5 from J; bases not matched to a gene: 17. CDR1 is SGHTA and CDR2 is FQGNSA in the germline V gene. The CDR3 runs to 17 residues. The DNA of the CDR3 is TGTGCCAGCAGCCTAAACCCGGCCAGGGGGTCCCTGGAGACCCAGTACTTC. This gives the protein CASSLNPARGSLETQYF.

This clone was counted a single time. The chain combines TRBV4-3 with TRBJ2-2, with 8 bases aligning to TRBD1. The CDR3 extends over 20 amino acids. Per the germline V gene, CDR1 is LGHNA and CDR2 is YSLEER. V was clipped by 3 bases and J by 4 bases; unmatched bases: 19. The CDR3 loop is CASSQPGKTGDSRGTGELFF. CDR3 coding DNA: TGCGCCAGCAGCCAGCCTGGGAAGACAGGGGATTCCAGGGGCACCGGGGAGCTGTTTTTT.

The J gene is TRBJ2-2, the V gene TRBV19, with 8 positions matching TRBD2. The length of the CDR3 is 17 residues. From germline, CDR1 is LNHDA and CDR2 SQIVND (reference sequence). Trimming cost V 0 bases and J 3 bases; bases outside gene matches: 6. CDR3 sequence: CASSIDPGREDTGELFF. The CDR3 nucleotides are TGTGCCAGTAGTATAGATCCGGGGCGGGAGGACACCGGGGAGCTGTTTTTT.

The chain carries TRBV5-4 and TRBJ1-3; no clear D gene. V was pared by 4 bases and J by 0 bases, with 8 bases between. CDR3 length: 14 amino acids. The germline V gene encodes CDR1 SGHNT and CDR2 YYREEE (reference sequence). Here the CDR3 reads CASSPPSSGNTIYF. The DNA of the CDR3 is TGTGCCAGCAGCCCACCGAGCTCTGGAAACACCATATATTTT.

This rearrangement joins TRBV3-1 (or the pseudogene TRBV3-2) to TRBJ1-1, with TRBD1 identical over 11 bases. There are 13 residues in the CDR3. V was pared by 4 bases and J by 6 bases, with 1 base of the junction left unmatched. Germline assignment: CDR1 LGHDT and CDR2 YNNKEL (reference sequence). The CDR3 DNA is TGTGCCAGCAGCCGGACAGGGGGCCCTGAAGCTTTCTTT. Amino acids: CASSRTGGPEAFF.

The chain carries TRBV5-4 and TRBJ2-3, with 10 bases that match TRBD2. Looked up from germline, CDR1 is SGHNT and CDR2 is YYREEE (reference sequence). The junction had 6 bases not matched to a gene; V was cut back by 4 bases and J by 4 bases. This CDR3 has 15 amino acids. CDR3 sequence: CASSALGTSADTQYF. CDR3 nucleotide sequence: TGTGCCAGCAGCGCCCTCGGGACTAGCGCAGATACGCAGTATTTT.

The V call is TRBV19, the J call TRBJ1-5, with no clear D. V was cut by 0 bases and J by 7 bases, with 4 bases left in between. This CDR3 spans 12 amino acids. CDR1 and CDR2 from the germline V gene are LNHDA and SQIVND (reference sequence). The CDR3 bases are TGTGCCAGTAGTATAGAAGAGCAGCCCCAGCATTTT. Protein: CASSIEEQPQHF.

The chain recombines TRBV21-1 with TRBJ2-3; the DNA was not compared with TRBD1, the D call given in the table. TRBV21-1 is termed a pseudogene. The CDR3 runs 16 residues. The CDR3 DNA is TGTGCCAGCAGCAAAGCTTCGGCAGGGGGCACAGATACGCAGTATTTT. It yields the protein CASSKASAGGTDTQYF.

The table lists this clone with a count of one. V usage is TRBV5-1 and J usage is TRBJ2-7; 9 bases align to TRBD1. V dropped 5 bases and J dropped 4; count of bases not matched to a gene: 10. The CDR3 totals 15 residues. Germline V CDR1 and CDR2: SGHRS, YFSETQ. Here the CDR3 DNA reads TGCGCCAGCAGGTTTCAACCGGGACAGGGTTACGAGCAGTACTTC. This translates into CASRFQPGQGYEQYF.

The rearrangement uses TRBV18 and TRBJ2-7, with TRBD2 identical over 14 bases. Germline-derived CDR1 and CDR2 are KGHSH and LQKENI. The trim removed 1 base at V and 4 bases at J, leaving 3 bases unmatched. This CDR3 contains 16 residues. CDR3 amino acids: CASSPRLAGGLYEQYF. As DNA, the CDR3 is TGTGCCAGCTCACCACGACTAGCGGGAGGGTTGTACGAGCAGTACTTC.

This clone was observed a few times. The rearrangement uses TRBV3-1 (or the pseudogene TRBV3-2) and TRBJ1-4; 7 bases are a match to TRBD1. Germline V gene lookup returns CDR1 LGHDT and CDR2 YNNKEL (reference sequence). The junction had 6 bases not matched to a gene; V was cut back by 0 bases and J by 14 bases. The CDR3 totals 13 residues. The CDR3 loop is CASSQELGTALFF. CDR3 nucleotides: TGTGCCAGCAGCCAAGAGTTGGGGACAGCTCTGTTTTTT.

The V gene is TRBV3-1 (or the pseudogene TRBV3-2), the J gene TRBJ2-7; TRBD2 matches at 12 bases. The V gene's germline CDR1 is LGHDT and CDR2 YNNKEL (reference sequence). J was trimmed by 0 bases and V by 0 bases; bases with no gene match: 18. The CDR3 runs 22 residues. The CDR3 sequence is CASSQDRRTSGTSQSGSYEQYF. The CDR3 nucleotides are TGTGCCAGCAGCCAAGATCGAAGGACTAGCGGGACGTCCCAATCCGGCTCCTACGAGCAGTACTTC.

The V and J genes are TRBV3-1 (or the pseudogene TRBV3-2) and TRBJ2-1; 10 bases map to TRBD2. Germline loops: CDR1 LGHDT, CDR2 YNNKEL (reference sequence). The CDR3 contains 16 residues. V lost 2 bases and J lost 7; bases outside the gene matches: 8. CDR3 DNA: TGTGCCAGCAGCCAATACCTGGCTAGCGGGAGTAATGAGCAGTTCTTC. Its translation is CASSQYLASGSNEQFF.

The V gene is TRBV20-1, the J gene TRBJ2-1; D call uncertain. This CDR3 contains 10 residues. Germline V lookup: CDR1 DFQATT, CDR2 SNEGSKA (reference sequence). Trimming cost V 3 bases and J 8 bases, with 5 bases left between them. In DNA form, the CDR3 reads TGCAGTGCTAGCCATGATGAGCAGTTCTTC. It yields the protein CSASHDEQFF.

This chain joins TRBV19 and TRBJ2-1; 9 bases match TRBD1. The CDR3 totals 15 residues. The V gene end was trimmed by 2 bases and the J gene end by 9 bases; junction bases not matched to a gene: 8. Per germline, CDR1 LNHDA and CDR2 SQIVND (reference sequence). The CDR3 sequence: CASSITLQGAVEQFF. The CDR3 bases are TGTGCCAGTAGTATAACTCTACAGGGGGCTGTTGAGCAGTTCTTC.

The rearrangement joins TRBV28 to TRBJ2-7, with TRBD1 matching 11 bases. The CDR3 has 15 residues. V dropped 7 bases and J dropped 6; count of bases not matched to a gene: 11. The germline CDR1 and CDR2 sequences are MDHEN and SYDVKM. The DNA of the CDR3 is TGTGCCAGCACGATTGGAGGGACAGGGGGGATCGAGCAGTACTTC. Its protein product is CASTIGGTGGIEQYF.